Below, one T cell receptor beta chain is given with its context. Its cognate antigen is unknown. The sample belongs to a study of cytomegalovirus exposure and HLA in healthy donors. Here immunoSEQ multiplex PCR was the method, and the copy in TCRdb shows in-frame clones only, minus some. The data hold roughly 280,000 clones, with 80% to 90% observed a single time. The CDR3 runs to 14 residues. Germline CDR1 is SGHRS and CDR2 is YFSETQ. Between the trimmed V and J ends, which lost 5 bases and 1 base, there was a span of 13 bases. Points from the study as a whole: With high specificity and sensitivity, the classifier reportedly diagnosed cytomegalovirus status.

Sequenced input: PBMCs. The sequence derives from a young woman in good health and CMV-seronegative. The chain has TRBV5-1 and TRBJ2-7; tentatively, D is TRBD2 (6 bases). CDR3 DNA: TGCGCCAGCAGGAGGGACTCCACTTCCTACGAGCAGTACTTC. It translates to CASRRDSTSYEQYF.